What follows are 31 T cell receptor beta chains derived from one specimen sequenced in a study of naive and memory T cell subsets. The beta constant-region primer was an equimolar mix of two oligonucleotides covering TRBC1 and TRBC2. Four rounds of PCR amplified the ligated cDNA using nested alpha and beta constant-region primers plus SP2. TCRdb passed the UMI-ligation and nested PCR reads through MiXCR, listing each CDR3 protein once. The sample lists just over 80,000 distinct CDR3 sequences; about 10% were seen once. The sequencing sample was made of naive CD8+ T cells from blood. The receptors derive from a human donor in good health.

This clonotype appeared many times. The gene calls are TRBV12-3 or TRBV12-4 and TRBJ2-7; 10 nucleotides agree with TRBD2. This CDR3 region has 16 residues. The V gene end was trimmed by 7 bases and the J gene end by 2 bases; junction bases not matched to a gene: 11. CDR3 DNA sequence: TGTGCCAGCACTCCCGCTAGCGGGAGAGCGACCTACGAGCAGTACTTC. Protein product: CASTPASGRATYEQYF.

This chain links TRBV5-6 with TRBJ1-1, with TRBD1 as a possible D gene (5 bases). The V and J ends lost 2 bases and 3 bases respectively, with 14 bases between them. CDR3 length equals 15 residues. From germline, CDR1 is SGHDT and CDR2 YYEEEE. The CDR3 sequence: CASSFPPGEYTEAFF. The CDR3 nucleotides are TGTGCCAGCAGCTTTCCCCCGGGGGAGTACACTGAAGCTTTCTTT.

Worth noting for this clonotype: This sequence may be a read error, since a much larger clone differs from it by one base. The chain combines TRBV6-5 with TRBJ1-1; D remains unclear. Trimming cost V 0 bases and J 5 bases, with 13 bases left between them. The CDR3 runs to 15 residues. Germline V CDR1 and CDR2: MNHEY, SVGAGI. The CDR3 DNA sequence: TGTGCCAGCAGTTACTCTAGGATCCTGGGGACTGAAGCTTTCTTT. Its protein is CASSYSRILGTEAFF.

The V call is TRBV27, the J call TRBJ2-7; D may be TRBD2 (5 bases). Germline CDR1 MNHEY, CDR2 SMNVEV (reference sequence). This CDR3 region has 13 residues. V lost 6 bases to trimming and J lost 2 bases, with 11 bases between them. CDR3 bases: TGTGCCAGCAGCACGGACTCGGCCTACGAGCAGTACTTC. Amino acid sequence: CASSTDSAYEQYF.

This clonotype showed up just a few times. J is TRBJ2-3 and V is TRBV6-5, with 9 bases aligning to TRBD1. V lost 2 bases to trimming and J lost 3 bases; unmatched junction nucleotides: 12. CDR3 length: 18 residues. In germline, CDR1 is MNHEY, CDR2 SVGAGI. The CDR3 DNA reads as TGTGCCAGCAGTTACAATATAATAGGGGACAGGGAAACAGATACGCAGTATTTT. Its protein is CASSYNIIGDRETDTQYF.

In its sample, this clonotype was seen many times. The rearrangement uses TRBV19 and TRBJ2-1; 8 nucleotides agree with TRBD1. Germline V gene lookup returns CDR1 LNHDA and CDR2 SQIVND (reference sequence). This CDR3 contains 15 residues. V lost 3 bases, J lost 8 bases, and 9 bases stayed unmatched. The CDR3 sequence: CASSIGAGQGYEQFF. CDR3 DNA sequence: TGTGCCAGTAGTATTGGGGCTGGACAGGGTTATGAGCAGTTCTTC.

In this sample, this clonotype turned up many times. The V and J genes are TRBV29-1 and TRBJ2-5, with D possibly matching TRBD2 (9 bases). CDR3 length: 20 residues. V lost 0 bases and J 2 bases, leaving 28 bases between the germline ends. Germline V gives CDR1 SQVTM, CDR2 ANQGSEA. The CDR3 region has the DNA TGCAGCGTTGAAGATCTAGGGACAGGAGAACTTCTAGCGGGACAAGAGACCCAGTACTTC. It yields the protein CSVEDLGTGELLAGQETQYF.

In its sample, this clonotype was seen a few times. V is TRBV7-9 and J is TRBJ2-3; D perhaps matches TRBD2 (6 bases). The CDR3 spans 14 residues. The V end lost 5 bases, the J end lost 2 bases, and 11 bases lay between the germline ends. The germline V gene has CDR1 SEHNR and CDR2 FQNEAQ (reference sequence). This CDR3 is CASSATSSTDTQYF. The CDR3 coding sequence is TGTGCCAGCAGCGCGACTAGTTCCACAGATACGCAGTATTTT.

As regards this clonotype: This sequence may be a read error, since a much larger clone differs from it by one base. This chain connects TRBV20-1 to TRBJ1-5, with D possibly being TRBD1 (6 bases). The CDR3 is 14 amino acids. Germline values: CDR1 DFQATT, CDR2 SNEGSKA (reference sequence). CDR3 sequence: CSANNREGNQPQHF. CDR3 nucleotide sequence: TGCAGCGCAAACAACAGGGAAGGCAATCAGCCCCAGCATTTT.

This clonotype was seen a handful of times. The chain links TRBV12-5 to TRBJ2-4; unclear D gene. Trimming pared 0 bases from V and 0 bases from J, leaving 9 bases between. CDR3 length: 16 amino acids. Germline V CDR1 and CDR2: LGHNT, FRNRAP. This chain's CDR3 is CASGLVEVLAKNIQYF. Written as DNA, the CDR3 is TGTGCTAGTGGTTTGGTAGAGGTGCTAGCCAAAAACATTCAGTACTTC.

The chain is built from TRBV19 and TRBJ1-5; possible D gene TRBD1, 5 bases. From germline, CDR1 is LNHDA and CDR2 SQIVND (reference sequence). V was pared by 8 bases and J by 4 bases, with 9 bases between. This CDR3 contains 12 residues. The CDR3: CASHQGNQPQHF. CDR3 nucleotides: TGTGCCAGTCACCAGGGAAATCAGCCCCAGCATTTT. Looking up the rest from reference TRBV19 and TRBJ1-5 gives the full variable domain: DGGITQSPKYLFRKEGQNVTLSCEQNLNHDAMYWYRQDPGQGLRLIYYSQIVNDFQKGDIAEGYSVSREKKESFPLTVTSAQKNPTAFYLCASHQGNQPQHFGDGTRLSIL.

This clonotype appeared many times. The chain couples TRBV12-3 or TRBV12-4 to TRBJ2-1; 15 bases line up with TRBD2. The J segment lost 9 bases and the V segment lost 7 bases, leaving 7 bases of the junction unmatched. This CDR3 comprises 15 residues. The CDR3 nucleotides are TGTGCCAGCACCTCGGGACTAGCGGGAGGAGTTGAGCAGTTCTTC. It encodes CASTSGLAGGVEQFF.

The chain has TRBV25-1 and TRBJ2-1; maybe TRBD2 (6 bases). Trimming pared 3 bases from V and 7 bases from J, leaving 16 bases between. CDR1 MGHDK and CDR2 SYGVNS come from the germline V gene. The CDR3 has 15 residues. In DNA form, the CDR3 reads TGTGCCAGCAGTGATCCGACGGTTCGGGAGAATGAGCAGTTCTTC. Translation: CASSDPTVRENEQFF.

This clonotype came up many times. The chain recombines TRBV12-3 or TRBV12-4 with TRBJ2-3; D call uncertain. The CDR3 runs 12 residues. V dropped 4 bases and J dropped 2 bases, with 4 bases sitting between them. In nucleotides, the CDR3 is TGTGCCAGCAGTTCGTACACAGATACGCAGTATTTT. Protein: CASSSYTDTQYF.

This clonotype was observed many times. The J gene is TRBJ2-1, the V gene TRBV5-5; TRBD2 agrees at 11 bases. This CDR3 is built from 14 residues. The junction had 4 bases not matched to a gene; V was cut back by 2 bases and J by 9 bases. In germline, CDR1 is SGHKS, CDR2 YYEKEE (reference sequence). The CDR3 DNA is TGTGCCAGCAGCTTCAGACTAGCGGGATTTGAGCAGTTCTTC. It specifies CASSFRLAGFEQFF.

There are a few counts of this clonotype. The genes are TRBV15 and TRBJ1-5; no reliable D call. The CDR3 spans 15 residues. The germline V and J ends were trimmed by 0 bases and 7 bases, with 13 bases remaining between them. The germline V gene has CDR1 LNHNV and CDR2 YYDKDF (reference sequence). The CDR3 reads CATSRDLSGGQPQHF. CDR3 bases: TGTGCCACCAGCAGAGATCTCTCTGGCGGGCAGCCCCAGCATTTT.

This clonotype was counted at least ten times. V is TRBV14 and J is TRBJ1-2; D gene ambiguous. The CDR3 sequence is 13 residues long. V shed 4 bases and J shed 5 bases, with 11 bases lying between them. CDR1 is SGHDN, CDR2 FVKESK, per germline. CDR3 DNA sequence: TGTGCCAGCAGCCCCGAGGCAGCATATGGCTACACCTTC. It codes for CASSPEAAYGYTF.

This clonotype was counted a few times. The J gene is TRBJ2-3, the V gene TRBV10-3; D is possibly TRBD2 (5 bases). Germline assignment: CDR1 ENHRY and CDR2 SYGVKD. The CDR3 length is 16 residues. Deletions cut 0 bases from V and 3 bases from J, with 13 bases between. DNA for the CDR3: TGTGCCATCAGTGAGTCAGGCGAGAGAGGGACAGATACGCAGTATTTT. Translation gives CAISESGERGTDTQYF.

This rearrangement joins TRBV12-3 or TRBV12-4 to TRBJ2-2, with TRBD2 as a possible D gene (6 bases). With 5 bases removed from V and 6 bases from J, the gap between germline ends came to 10 bases. The CDR3 totals 13 residues. CDR3 residues: CASSPPGAGELFF. As DNA, the CDR3 is TGTGCCAGCAGTCCTCCGGGGGCCGGGGAGCTGTTTTTT.

This clonotype was recorded many times. The V and J genes are TRBV7-2 and TRBJ2-4; 13 bases are shared with TRBD2. The CDR3 is made up of 15 amino acids. Germline CDR1 is SGHTA and CDR2 is FQGNSA. J was trimmed by 5 bases and V by 4 bases; bases with no gene match: 2. CDR3 residues: CASSSGTSGENIQYF. In DNA, the CDR3 is TGTGCCAGCAGCTCCGGGACTAGCGGGGAAAACATTCAGTACTTC.

This clonotype was observed at least ten times. J is TRBJ1-1 and V is TRBV7-6, with D perhaps matching TRBD1 (5 bases). V lost 5 bases and J 7 bases, leaving 17 bases between the germline ends. This CDR3 region has 14 residues. Germline CDR1 SGHVS, CDR2 FNYEAQ. This CDR3 is CASSKIGESGEAFF. CDR3 in DNA: TGTGCCAGCAGCAAAATAGGGGAGTCGGGTGAAGCTTTCTTT.

This clonotype has ten or more counts. In nucleotides, the CDR3 is TGTGCCAGCAGCTTAGATCCCGGACTAGCGGGAGCCTACGAGCAGTACTTC. The encoded protein is CASSLDPGLAGAYEQYF. The rearrangement uses TRBV7-6 and TRBJ2-7, with 13 bases that match TRBD2. Germline trimming cut 1 base from V and 2 bases from J; bases unmatched to any gene: 5. Per germline, CDR1 SGHVS and CDR2 FNYEAQ. The CDR3 is 17 amino acids.

J is TRBJ2-7 and V is TRBV10-3, with a tentative D call TRBD2 (6 bases). The V gene's germline CDR1 is ENHRY and CDR2 SYGVKD. The CDR3 runs 15 residues. Trimming stripped 10 bases from V and 0 bases from J, with 19 bases between. CDR3 residues: CARSRGEDRSYEQYF. The CDR3 DNA reads TGTGCCAGGTCGCGGGGAGAGGATCGCTCCTACGAGCAGTACTTC.

This clonotype was counted many times. The J gene is TRBJ2-1, the V gene TRBV29-1; D perhaps matches TRBD2 (5 bases). V lost 4 bases to trimming and J lost 4 bases, with 11 bases between them. The CDR3 spans 13 residues. CDR1 and CDR2 (germline): SQVTM, ANQGSEA. CDR3 DNA: TGCAGCGTTGTTCTAGCAGATTACAATGAGCAGTTCTTC. Translating it yields CSVVLADYNEQFF.

There are many counts of this clonotype. CDR3 amino acids: CASSLVGGSSYEQYF. The CDR3 DNA follows: TGTGCCAGCAGCTTAGTGGGGGGCTCTTCCTACGAGCAGTACTTC. This chain uses TRBV7-9 with TRBJ2-7; D could derive from TRBD1 or TRBD2 (6 bases each). V shed 1 base and J shed 1 base, with 11 bases lying between them. Germline CDR1 reads SEHNR; CDR2 reads FQNEAQ (reference sequence). CDR3 length: 15 amino acids. The variable domain in full, with the rest retrieved from reference TRBV7-9 and TRBJ2-7, is DTGVSQNPRHKITKRGQNVTFRCDPISEHNRLYWYRQTLGQGPEFLTYFQNEAQLEKSRLLSDRFSAERPKGSFSTLEIQRTEQGDSAMYLCASSLVGGSSYEQYFGPGTRLTVT.

This clonotype was detected ten times or more. The chain has TRBV27 and TRBJ2-3; D gene ambiguous. The CDR3 contains 14 residues. Germline CDR1 MNHEY, CDR2 SMNVEV (reference sequence). The V end was cut by 5 bases, the J end by 3 bases, with 12 bases between. CDR3 sequence reads: CASSEDGSTDTQYF. DNA of the CDR3: TGTGCCAGCAGTGAGGACGGATCTACAGATACGCAGTATTTT.

This clonotype was counted only a few times. The chain is built from TRBV6-6 and TRBJ2-5; 9 bases fit TRBD2. J gave up 2 bases and V 7 bases, and 8 bases lay outside the gene matches. CDR1 is MNHNY, CDR2 SVGAGI, per germline (reference sequence). CDR3 length: 15 residues. This chain's CDR3 is CASTREGSRQETQYF. For the CDR3, the DNA is TGTGCCAGCACGCGGGAGGGCTCCAGGCAAGAGACCCAGTACTTC.

This clonotype was observed a handful of times. The genes are TRBV29-1 and TRBJ2-7, with 10 nucleotides matching TRBD1. The germline CDR1 and CDR2 sequences are SQVTM and ANQGSEA. V shed 6 bases and J 0 bases; nucleotides not matched to a gene: 8. The CDR3 runs 15 residues. CDR3: CSVETGTGVSYEQYF. The CDR3 nucleotides read TGCAGCGTGGAGACGGGGACAGGGGTCTCCTACGAGCAGTACTTC.

This clonotype showed up just a few times. The rearrangement joins TRBV7-9 to TRBJ1-1; perhaps TRBD1 as D (6 bases). This CDR3 is built from 16 residues. Trimming pared 1 base from V and 5 bases from J, leaving 17 bases between. The germline CDR1 and CDR2 sequences are SEHNR and FQNEAQ (reference sequence). CDR3 sequence (DNA): TGTGCCAGCAGCTTAGGTACCGTGTCAGGGGTGACTGAAGCTTTCTTT. Residues: CASSLGTVSGVTEAFF.

V usage is TRBV3-1 and J usage is TRBJ2-1; no reliable D call. Germline V CDR1 and CDR2: LGHDT, YNNKEL (reference sequence). Trimming pared 4 bases from V and 0 bases from J, leaving 10 bases between. CDR3 length: 15 residues. The DNA of the CDR3 is TGTGCCAGCAGCCCAGACGTGAGCTCCTACAATGAGCAGTTCTTC. Protein product: CASSPDVSSYNEQFF.

The chain couples TRBV6-2 or TRBV6-3 to TRBJ2-1, with D tentatively TRBD2 (6 bases). Trimming stripped 5 bases from V and 8 bases from J, with 19 bases between. The CDR3 spans 15 residues. The germline V gene encodes CDR1 MNHEY and CDR2 SVGEGT. CDR3 loop: CASSTAGPRVYEQFF. The DNA for the CDR3 is TGTGCCAGCAGTACAGCGGGCCCGAGGGTCTATGAGCAGTTCTTC.